This T cell receptor (beta chain) was profiled in a study of T cells in Graves' hyperthyroidism and ophthalmopathy. This clonotype has ten or more counts. It was RNA transcripts that yielded the amplified TCR beta CDR3 regions. The TCR CDR3 was amplified in a first-round RT-PCR using the HTBI primer set. TCRdb processed the multiplex PCR reads anew with MiXCR; each CDR3 protein has one entry. In the table there are around 690,000 distinct CDR3 sequences, less than 25% of which are singletons. From germline, CDR1 is SGHRS and CDR2 YFSETQ. There are 15 residues in the CDR3. With 3 bases clipped from V and 6 bases from J, the junction kept 8 bases outside the gene matches.

The TCR comes from a man younger than 40 with Graves' ophthalmopathy. The sample consisted of blood. The rearrangement links TRBV5-1 to TRBJ2-1; 8 bases agree with TRBD2. The CDR3 here is CASSSRGLAGNEQFF. DNA of the CDR3: TGCGCCAGCAGCTCGAGGGGCCTAGCGGGCAATGAGCAGTTCTTC.